This T cell receptor beta chain was identified during a study of cytomegalovirus exposure and HLA in healthy donors. The CDR3 runs 14 residues. The PCR was carried out with 60 Vbeta primers and 13 Jbeta primers. Generated by immunoSEQ multiplex PCR, the TCRdb table keeps only in-frame clones and is missing some. Of some 170,000 clones in the sample, 60% to 80% were seen once. Sequencing input: PBMCs. This clonotype was sampled from a man between 18 and 29 years old in good health and CMV-seropositive. The V gene is TRBV21-1, the J gene TRBJ1-2. TRBV21-1 has pseudogene status. In DNA, the CDR3 is TGTGCCAGCAGCTCCCGGACTGTCATCTATGGCTACACCTTC. Translated: CASSSRTVIYGYTF.